These 5 T cell receptor beta chains came from one sample sequenced in a study of shared T cell receptors in the human thymus. TCRdb's copy holds only in-frame clones and misses some; the assay was immunoSEQ multiplex PCR. The table lists 600,000 or so clones, about 89% of them singletons. In addition, the sample was reused for a study of human thymus T cells.

The sample consisted of thymocytes. Every receptor here comes from a boy younger than two with a congenital heart defect.

This chain uses TRBV4-1 with TRBJ2-7; 7 bases are shared with TRBD1. Trimming at V came to 1 base and at J to 4 bases, leaving 7 bases not matched to a gene. Germline-derived CDR1 and CDR2 are MGHRA and YSYEKL. The CDR3 is 15 residues long. CDR3 residues: CASSQVPGTVYEQYF. CDR3 nucleotide sequence: TGCGCCAGCAGCCAAGTGCCCGGGACAGTATACGAGCAGTACTTC.

The J gene is TRBJ1-4, the V gene TRBV20-1; D might be TRBD1 (6 bases). This CDR3 has 10 amino acids. Germline assignment: CDR1 DFQATT and CDR2 SNEGSKA (reference sequence). The CDR3 region is CRGGDEKLFF. The CDR3 DNA sequence: TGCAGAGGGGGGGATGAAAAACTGTTTTTT.

The chain is built from TRBV14 and TRBJ2-7; 8 bases map to TRBD2. Germline V gene sequence: CDR1 SGHDN, CDR2 FVKESK. V lost 0 bases to trimming and J lost 4 bases; unmatched junction nucleotides: 5. The CDR3 sequence is 15 residues long. The CDR3 reads CASSQDRAGAYEQYF. Written as DNA, the CDR3 is TGTGCCAGCAGCCAAGATAGAGCGGGAGCTTACGAGCAGTACTTC.

The rearrangement joins TRBV28 to TRBJ1-5; D is unresolved. There are 14 residues in the CDR3. CDR1 and CDR2 from the germline V gene are MDHEN and SYDVKM. V lost 5 bases, J lost 4 bases, and 12 bases lay in between. CDR3 sequence: CASSLGEGNQPQHF. CDR3 DNA sequence: TGTGCCAGCAGTCTCGGGGAGGGTAATCAGCCCCAGCATTTT. The complete variable domain, with remaining parts taken from reference TRBV28 and TRBJ1-5, reads DVKVTQSSRYLVKRTGEKVFLECVQDMDHENMFWYRQDPGLGLRLIYFSYDVKMKEKGDIPEGYSVSREKKERFSLILESASTNQTSMYLCASSLGEGNQPQHFGDGTRLSIL.

This chain links TRBV1 with TRBJ2-1; the DNA was not used to check the table's D call, TRBD2. TRBV1 is a known pseudogene. The CDR3 runs 16 residues. The CDR3, as DNA: TGCACCAGCAGCCTTAGACTAGCGGGATGGAAAAATGAGCAGTTCTTC. This gives the protein CTSSLRLAGWKNEQFF.